These 24 T cell receptor beta chains were sequenced from one sample in a study of T cells in Graves' hyperthyroidism and ophthalmopathy. TCR beta CDR3 regions were amplified from RNA transcripts. During a first-round RT-PCR of the TCR CDR3, the HTBI primer set was used. TCRdb ran MiXCR on the multiplex PCR reads and lists one entry per CDR3 protein. Of 600,000 to 900,000 distinct CDR3 sequences in the sample, roughly 15% were seen once. The source material was blood. The receptors shown here come from a man between 18 and 35 years old with Graves' hyperthyroidism.

This clonotype was detected only a few times. The gene calls are TRBV4-1 and TRBJ1-2; D may be TRBD1 (5 bases). V was cut by 0 bases and J by 4 bases, with 12 bases left in between. The V gene's germline CDR1 is MGHRA and CDR2 YSYEKL. This CDR3 comprises 15 residues. CDR3 residues: CASSQDPGTVYGYTF. For the CDR3, the DNA is TGCGCCAGCAGCCAAGACCCCGGGACCGTCTATGGCTACACCTTC.

This clonotype occurred many times. This sequence joins TRBV28 and TRBJ2-7; 10 nucleotides match TRBD1. This CDR3 region has 15 residues. Germline V CDR1 and CDR2: MDHEN, SYDVKM. Trimming removed 7 bases from V and 2 bases from J; junction bases left unmatched: 8. The CDR3 sequence: CASIPRQGATYEQYF. In DNA, the CDR3 is TGTGCCAGCATTCCCAGACAGGGGGCTACCTACGAGCAGTACTTC.

The chain carries TRBV7-8 and TRBJ2-2, with TRBD1 matching 8 bases. The CDR3 consists of 15 residues. Germline CDR1 and CDR2: SGHVS and FQNEAQ. V lost 5 bases to trimming and J lost 1 base; unmatched junction nucleotides: 3. The chain's CDR3 is CASSPRGQNTGELFF. DNA of the CDR3: TGTGCCAGCAGCCCCAGGGGGCAGAACACCGGGGAGCTGTTTTTT. Variable domain in full (rest from reference TRBV7-8 and TRBJ2-2): GAGVSQSPRYKVAKRGQDVALRCDPISGHVSLFWYQQALGQGPEFLTYFQNEAQLDKSGLPSDRFFAERPEGSVSTLKIQRTQQEDSAVYLCASSPRGQNTGELFFGEGSRLTVL.

This clonotype was found a few times. V usage is TRBV5-1 and J usage is TRBJ1-2; 7 bases map to TRBD1. J was trimmed by 8 bases and V by 4 bases; bases with no gene match: 8. The length of the CDR3 is 13 residues. Germline V CDR1 and CDR2: SGHRS, YFSETQ. The CDR3 spells CASSLGTVGGYTF. For the CDR3, the DNA is TGCGCCAGCAGCCTGGGGACAGTCGGGGGCTACACCTTC.

This clonotype was counted many times. The chain links TRBV3-1 to TRBJ2-7; 7 positions match TRBD1. Germline CDR1 is LGHDT and CDR2 is YNNKEL (reference sequence). The junction had 5 bases not matched to a gene; V was cut back by 1 base and J by 5 bases. The CDR3 sequence is 14 residues long. In DNA, the CDR3 is TGTGCCAGCAGCCAAGGTAGCAGGGGGAACGAGCAGTACTTC. The encoded protein is CASSQGSRGNEQYF.

The chain employs TRBV29-1 and TRBJ2-1; 12 bases line up with TRBD2. Germline V lookup: CDR1 SQVTM, CDR2 ANQGSEA. Unmatched junction bases numbered 8, after V lost 7 bases and J lost 7 bases. CDR3 length equals 14 residues. In DNA form, the CDR3 reads TGCAGCGCCCTGGGACTAGCGGGCGGTAATGAGCAGTTCTTC. Translated, it gives CSALGLAGGNEQFF.

This clonotype was seen a few times. V and J are TRBV29-1 and TRBJ2-1, with D perhaps TRBD2 (6 bases). This CDR3 is built from 14 residues. Per germline, CDR1 SQVTM and CDR2 ANQGSEA. Trimming stripped 6 bases from V and 1 base from J, with 13 bases between. The CDR3 DNA reads TGCAGCGTCGGAGGGCAGGGATCCTACAATGAGCAGTTCTTC. Protein: CSVGGQGSYNEQFF.

The V gene is TRBV9, the J gene TRBJ2-5; 9 nucleotides line up with TRBD2. J was trimmed by 13 bases and V by 3 bases; bases with no gene match: 10. Germline V gene lookup returns CDR1 SGDLS and CDR2 YYNGEE. The CDR3 extends over 13 amino acids. The CDR3 nucleotides are TGTGCCAGCAGCGCAGGGGGACTAGCCGTTCCGTACTTC. This gives the protein CASSAGGLAVPYF.

The chain recombines TRBV18 with TRBJ2-5; 9 bases align to TRBD1. Looked up from germline, CDR1 is KGHSH and CDR2 is LQKENI. CDR3 length: 15 residues. Trimming at V came to 3 bases and at J to 6 bases, leaving 8 bases not matched to a gene. CDR3 DNA sequence: TGTGCCAGCTCACCGCGGGACAGGGCAGTAAAGACCCAGTACTTC. Residues: CASSPRDRAVKTQYF.

This clonotype was observed at least ten times. The genes are TRBV27 and TRBJ1-1; 8 bases are a match to TRBD1. Germline CDR1 is MNHEY and CDR2 is SMNVEV (reference sequence). V shed 1 base, J shed 4 bases, and the junction held 5 bases outside the gene matches. The CDR3 contains 15 residues. The CDR3 DNA follows: TGTGCCAGCAGTTTATTAGGTACAGGGGGCACTGAAGCTTTCTTT. This gives the protein CASSLLGTGGTEAFF.

This clonotype was seen repeatedly, ten times or more. The chain couples TRBV27 to TRBJ1-2; 10 nucleotides line up with TRBD1. Germline CDR1 reads MNHEY; CDR2 reads SMNVEV (reference sequence). J gave up 5 bases and V 5 bases, and 5 bases lay outside the gene matches. The CDR3 is 14 residues long. CDR3 nucleotide sequence: TGTGCCAGCAGTGACAGGGGGCGAGGGTATGGCTACACCTTC. Its translation is CASSDRGRGYGYTF.

This clonotype has at least ten counts. The chain joins TRBV12-3 or TRBV12-4 to TRBJ1-2; 7 nucleotides agree with TRBD1. V lost 3 bases to trimming and J lost 4 bases; unmatched junction nucleotides: 5. The CDR3 has 14 amino acids. CDR3 nucleotides: TGTGCCAGCAGTTTTCAGGGGGAGGCCTATGGCTACACCTTC. Its translation: CASSFQGEAYGYTF.

The V gene is TRBV12-3 or TRBV12-4, the J gene TRBJ2-6; tentative D call: TRBD2 (7 bases). The V and J ends lost 7 bases and 0 bases respectively, with 16 bases between them. The CDR3 contains 17 residues. The CDR3 bases are TGTGCCAGCACTAGCGGAGGGGGTTTCTCTGGGGCCAACGTCCTGACTTTC. This translates into CASTSGGGFSGANVLTF.

This clonotype was counted only a few times. J is TRBJ2-7 and V is TRBV19; D gene unclear. The germline gives CDR1 LNHDA, CDR2 SQIVND (reference sequence). Deletions cut 2 bases from V and 5 bases from J, with 13 bases between. There are 14 residues in the CDR3. The CDR3 sequence: CASSIIGLGNEQYF. The CDR3, as DNA: TGTGCCAGTAGTATAATCGGTCTGGGGAACGAGCAGTACTTC.

This clonotype was picked up many times. V gene TRBV6-2 or TRBV6-3 combines with J gene TRBJ2-5; 8 nucleotides align to TRBD2. After removal of 6 bases from V and 5 bases from J, the junction contained 5 bases not matched to a gene. CDR3 size: 13 residues. Germline values: CDR1 MNHEY, CDR2 SVGEGT. The CDR3 DNA follows: TGTGCCAGCAGGATAGCGGGAACGGAGACCCAGTACTTC. Protein: CASRIAGTETQYF.

This clonotype was counted many times. The V call is TRBV28, the J call TRBJ2-2; TRBD1 matches 7 bases. Germline assignment: CDR1 MDHEN and CDR2 SYDVKM. Unmatched junction bases numbered 8, after V lost 5 bases and J lost 5 bases. The CDR3 extends over 15 amino acids. The chain's CDR3 is CASSRTGWGTGELFF. The CDR3 DNA sequence: TGTGCCAGCAGTCGGACAGGTTGGGGGACCGGGGAGCTGTTTTTT.

This clonotype was recorded at least ten times. The chain uses TRBV27 and TRBJ1-1; 8 positions match TRBD1. From germline, CDR1 is MNHEY and CDR2 SMNVEV (reference sequence). CDR3 length equals 13 residues. J gave up 5 bases and V 5 bases, and 4 bases lay outside the gene matches. CDR3 sequence (DNA): TGTGCCAGCAGTCAGTACAGGGGGACTGAAGCTTTCTTT. Translated, it gives CASSQYRGTEAFF.

The sample holds many counts of this clonotype. In DNA form, the CDR3 reads TGTGCCAGCAGCTTCGCCGGGGGCGATGGCTACACCTTC. Protein sequence: CASSFAGGDGYTF. The rearrangement uses TRBV7-3 and TRBJ1-2, with a tentative D call TRBD1 (6 bases). Germline CDR1 is SGHTA and CDR2 is FQGTGA. The CDR3 extends over 13 amino acids. The V end lost 3 bases, the J end lost 6 bases, and 11 bases lay between the germline ends.

This clonotype was counted between two and nine times. The chain is built from TRBV7-9 and TRBJ2-6; 7 nucleotides agree with TRBD1. After removal of 3 bases from V and 7 bases from J, the junction contained 3 bases not matched to a gene. The CDR3 consists of 14 residues. Germline assignment: CDR1 SEHNR and CDR2 FQNEAQ (reference sequence). CDR3 nucleotides: TGTGCCAGCAGCTTTACAGGGGAAGCCAACGTCCTGACTTTC. Protein sequence: CASSFTGEANVLTF.

This chain links TRBV30 with TRBJ1-1; D perhaps matches TRBD1 (6 bases). The CDR3 extends over 14 amino acids. Germline loops: CDR1 GTSNPN, CDR2 SVGIG (reference sequence). The V end was cut by 0 bases, the J end by 1 base, with 9 bases between. The CDR3 region is CAWSVRDKNTEAFF. DNA of the CDR3: TGTGCCTGGAGTGTAAGGGACAAGAACACTGAAGCTTTCTTT. Complete variable domain (other parts from reference TRBV30 and TRBJ1-1): SQTIHQWPATLVQPVGSPLSLECTVEGTSNPNLYWYRQAAGRGLQLLFYSVGIGQISSEVPQNLSASRPQDRQFILSSKKLLLSDSGFYLCAWSVRDKNTEAFFGQGTRLTVV.

V is TRBV28 and J is TRBJ2-7, with D perhaps matching TRBD2 (5 bases). The CDR3 consists of 16 residues. Germline-derived CDR1 and CDR2 are MDHEN and SYDVKM. V lost 7 bases, J lost 4 bases, and 23 bases lay in between. The CDR3 reads CASTLRGDAAGYEQYF. The CDR3 nucleotides are TGTGCCAGCACCCTCCGGGGAGACGCCGCCGGATACGAGCAGTACTTC.

This clonotype was detected many times. V and J are TRBV7-2 and TRBJ2-3; D possibly corresponds to TRBD1 (6 bases). In germline, CDR1 is SGHTA, CDR2 FQGNSA. CDR3 length: 15 amino acids. V was trimmed by 5 bases and J by 0 bases, leaving 12 bases between them. The CDR3 DNA sequence: TGTGCCAGCAGCAAACAGGGCTCTAGCACAGATACGCAGTATTTT. This sequence encodes CASSKQGSSTDTQYF.

This chain links TRBV12-3 or TRBV12-4 with TRBJ2-1, with 11 bases matching TRBD1. V lost 4 bases and J lost 4; bases outside the gene matches: 9. The CDR3 sequence is 17 residues long. As DNA, the CDR3 is TGTGCCAGCAGTTATTTGGTCGGGACAGGGGGTTACAATGAGCAGTTCTTC. Translated, it gives CASSYLVGTGGYNEQFF.

The chain joins TRBV10-3 to TRBJ2-7; 10 bases line up with TRBD2. Germline V gene data show CDR1 as ENHRY and CDR2 as SYGVKD. The CDR3 is 15 residues long. V dropped 7 bases and J dropped 0; count of bases not matched to a gene: 6. CDR3 in amino acids: CAITRLAGNSYEQYF. The CDR3 DNA is TGTGCCATCACCAGACTAGCGGGTAACTCCTACGAGCAGTACTTC.